This TCR beta chain was captured by sequencing in a study of T cells in Graves' hyperthyroidism and ophthalmopathy. In the study overall: Any treatment followed the collection of peripheral blood at initial diagnosis.

General study results and limits: Most clonotypes expanded in thyroid above 0.001 were likewise present in blood. In validation, the model predicted ophthalmopathy. These predictions came a median about 6.2 months before onset.

Authors of the study amplified TCR beta CDR3 regions from RNA transcripts. The study used the HTBI primer set for a first-round RT-PCR of the TCR CDR3. TCRdb analysed the multiplex PCR reads with MiXCR anew, one entry per CDR3 protein. The sample carries approximately 380,000 distinct CDR3 sequences, 11% to 15% recorded once. This CDR3 contains 14 residues. The V gene's germline CDR1 is SGHNT and CDR2 YENEEA. About this clonotype: The antigen is undetermined. The junction and the germline gene differ at one end; a read error may be behind it.

V is TRBV11-3 and J is TRBJ2-1; 8 bases fit TRBD1. Sequences were obtained from blood. This clonotype originated in a middle-aged man with Graves' ophthalmopathy. The CDR3 loop reads CASRDRGDNNEQFF. CDR3 nucleotide sequence: TGTGCCAGCAGAGACAGGGGCGACAACAATGAACAGTTCTTC.